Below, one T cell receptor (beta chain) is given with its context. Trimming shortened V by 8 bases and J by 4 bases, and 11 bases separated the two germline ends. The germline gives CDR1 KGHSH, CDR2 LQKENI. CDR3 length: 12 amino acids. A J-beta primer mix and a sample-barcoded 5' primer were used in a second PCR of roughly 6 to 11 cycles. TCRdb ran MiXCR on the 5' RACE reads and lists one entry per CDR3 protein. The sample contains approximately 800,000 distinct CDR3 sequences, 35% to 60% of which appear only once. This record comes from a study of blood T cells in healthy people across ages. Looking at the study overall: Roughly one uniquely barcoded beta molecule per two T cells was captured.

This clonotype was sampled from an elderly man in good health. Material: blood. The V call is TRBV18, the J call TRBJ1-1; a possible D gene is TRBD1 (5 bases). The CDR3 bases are TGTGCCAGCCAAGCTGGGGGCACTGAAGCTTTCTTT. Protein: CASQAGGTEAFF.